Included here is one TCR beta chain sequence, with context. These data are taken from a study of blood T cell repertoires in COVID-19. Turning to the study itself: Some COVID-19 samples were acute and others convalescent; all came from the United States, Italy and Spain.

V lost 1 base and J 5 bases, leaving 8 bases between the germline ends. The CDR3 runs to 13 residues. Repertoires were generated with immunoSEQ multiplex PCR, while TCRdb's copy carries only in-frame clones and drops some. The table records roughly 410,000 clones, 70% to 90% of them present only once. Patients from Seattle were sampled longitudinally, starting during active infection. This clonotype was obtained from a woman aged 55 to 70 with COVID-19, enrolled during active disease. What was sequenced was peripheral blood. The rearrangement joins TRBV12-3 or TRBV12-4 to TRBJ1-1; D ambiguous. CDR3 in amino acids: CASSLGAWTEAFF. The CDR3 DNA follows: TGTGCCAGCAGTTTAGGGGCGTGGACTGAAGCTTTCTTT.